This note documents a single T cell receptor (beta chain) sequence. The data were taken from a study of shared clonotypes between healthy human individuals. On the study more broadly: Three plates each covered CD4 naive and memory; CD8 naive two, CD8 memory one.

This CDR3 contains 16 residues. Germline values: CDR1 SGDLS, CDR2 YYNGEE. Deletions cut 4 bases from V and 3 bases from J, with 19 bases between. Using immunoSEQ multiplex PCR, the repertoire was profiled, and TCRdb retains in-frame clones only, with some absent. The table records 600,000 to 750,000 clones, roughly 88% of them present only once. This chain links TRBV9 with TRBJ1-2; the D is unclear. The origin of this receptor is a young man in good health. Some clones in this sample may be carry-over from other donors' samples. Sequenced material: memory CD8+ T cells from PBMCs. Subset here: CD45RO+ cells pooled with CCR7-negative TemRA cells. In DNA, the CDR3 is TGTGCCAGCAGCCCAGAGGGAGGACCTGAAGACTATGGCTACACCTTC. This encodes CASSPEGGPEDYGYTF.